These 20 T cell receptor beta chains were all obtained from the same sample, sequenced in a study of blood T cells in healthy people across ages. A sample-barcoded 5' primer and a J-beta primer mix were used in a second PCR of about 6 to 12 cycles. TCRdb fed the 5' RACE reads into MiXCR, producing one record per CDR3 protein. The profile shows about 680,000 distinct CDR3 sequences, around half of them singletons. The material sequenced was blood. These receptors were obtained from a woman in her sixties or seventies in good health.

This clonotype was observed at least ten times. The genes are TRBV29-1 and TRBJ2-5; 7 bases are a match to TRBD1. This CDR3 is built from 13 residues. Germline loops: CDR1 SQVTM, CDR2 ANQGSEA. The V and J ends lost 3 bases and 2 bases, in that order; junction bases with no gene match: 3. The CDR3 region has the DNA TGCAGCGTTGACCTACAGGGGCAAGAGACCCAGTACTTC. Translation gives CSVDLQGQETQYF.

This clonotype has a handful of counts. This sequence joins TRBV15 and TRBJ2-1; TRBD2 agrees at 13 bases. The ends lost 3 bases at V and 6 bases at J; junction bases unmatched: 5. The CDR3 covers 16 residues. Germline V CDR1 and CDR2: LNHNV, YYDKDF (reference sequence). In DNA, the CDR3 is TGTGCCACCAGCAGCCCGACTAGCGGGAGGTTCAATGAGCAGTTCTTC. Translating it yields CATSSPTSGRFNEQFF. The whole variable domain, remainder taken from reference TRBV15 and TRBJ2-1, is DAMVIQNPRYQVTQFGKPVTLSCSQTLNHNVMYWYQQKSSQAPKLLFHYYDKDFNNEADTPDNFQSRRPNTSFCFLDIRSPGLGDTAMYLCATSSPTSGRFNEQFFGPGTRLTVL.

V is TRBV5-1 and J is TRBJ2-2; D unresolved. The germline V gene encodes CDR1 SGHRS and CDR2 YFSETQ. The length of the CDR3 is 16 residues. V dropped 0 bases and J dropped 0 bases, with 9 bases sitting between them. The CDR3 bases are TGCGCCAGCAGCTTGGTCGCTCACCCGAACACCGGGGAGCTGTTTTTT. This encodes CASSLVAHPNTGELFF.

V gene TRBV30 combines with J gene TRBJ2-5, with a weak D call TRBD2 (7 bases). Germline loops: CDR1 GTSNPN, CDR2 SVGIG (reference sequence). V lost 0 bases and J lost 5, with 13 bases in between. This CDR3 is 14 amino acids long. This chain's CDR3 is CAWSVRGGGETQYF. In DNA, the CDR3 is TGTGCCTGGAGTGTACGTGGGGGGGGCGAGACCCAGTACTTC.

V gene TRBV29-1 combines with J gene TRBJ2-5, with D hard to call. This CDR3 has 15 residues. Germline V gene lookup returns CDR1 SQVTM and CDR2 ANQGSEA. V lost 0 bases, J lost 2 bases, and 13 bases lay in between. CDR3 DNA sequence: TGCAGCGTTGAAGATTTACGGGCCCAACAAGAGACCCAGTACTTC. This translates into CSVEDLRAQQETQYF.

The chain has TRBV4-2 and TRBJ2-7, with a weak D call TRBD2 (7 bases). Per germline, CDR1 LGHNA and CDR2 YNFKEQ. The CDR3 has 16 residues. Trimming removed 1 base from V and 4 bases from J, with 17 bases in between. The CDR3 loop reads CASSQVGGGGPYEQYF. CDR3 in DNA: TGTGCCAGCAGCCAAGTTGGGGGAGGGGGTCCTTACGAGCAGTACTTC.

This clonotype was seen only a few times. V usage is TRBV12-3 or TRBV12-4 and J usage is TRBJ2-5; TRBD1 is a possible D gene (5 bases). The CDR3 runs to 15 residues. Trimming pared 1 base from V and 4 bases from J, leaving 13 bases between. CDR3 residues: CASSLGSGRGETQYF. The DNA of the CDR3 is TGTGCCAGCAGTTTAGGGTCAGGGCGAGGAGAGACCCAGTACTTC.

As regards this clonotype: The junction does not match germline at one end; this may be a read error. The rearrangement joins TRBV5-1 to TRBJ2-7; D uncertain. The CDR3 runs to 13 residues. CDR1 is SGHRS, CDR2 YFSETQ, per germline. The CDR3 is CASSPTSNYGQYF. The CDR3 bases are TGCGCCAGCAGCCCTACCTCTAATTACGGGCAGTACTTC.

Details on this clonotype: A much larger clone sits a single nucleotide away, making a read error possible. The gene calls are TRBV4-3 and TRBJ2-3; D unresolved. This CDR3 region has 14 residues. Per germline, CDR1 LGHNA and CDR2 YSLEER. The CDR3 reads CAGSQDFKADTQYF. CDR3 nucleotide sequence: TGCGCCGGCAGCCAAGATTTTAAGGCAGATACGCAGTATTTT.

The CDR3 protein is CASNGMSSYNEQFF. The CDR3 coding sequence is TGTGCCAGTAATGGGATGAGCTCCTACAATGAGCAGTTCTTC. The chain uses TRBV12-3 or TRBV12-4 and TRBJ2-1; no firm D call. This CDR3 comprises 14 residues. Trimming left V 9 bases short and J 0 bases short, with 12 bases between.

The chain carries TRBV20-1 and TRBJ2-5, with D perhaps matching TRBD1 (7 bases). Trimming left V 1 base short and J 6 bases short, with 18 bases between. The CDR3 is 15 amino acids. Per germline, CDR1 DFQATT and CDR2 SNEGSKA (reference sequence). CDR3 loop: CSARAWAQGRQTQYF. CDR3 bases: TGCAGTGCTAGAGCCTGGGCACAGGGGAGGCAGACCCAGTACTTC.

The chain carries TRBV5-1 and TRBJ2-3; 9 positions agree with TRBD1. The ends lost 7 bases at V and 6 bases at J; junction bases unmatched: 9. The CDR3 totals 14 residues. Germline CDR1 reads SGHRS; CDR2 reads YFSETQ. CDR3 sequence (DNA): TGCGCCAGCGAAACGACAGGGGGAAGTGATACGCAGTATTTT. It encodes CASETTGGSDTQYF.

V is TRBV6-2 or TRBV6-3 and J is TRBJ2-1, with 7 positions matching TRBD2. Germline lookup yields CDR1 MNHEY and CDR2 SVGEGT. V lost 5 bases and J lost 8; bases outside the gene matches: 6. The CDR3 length is 13 residues. Here the CDR3 reads CASSQSGIDEQFF. CDR3 DNA sequence: TGTGCCAGCAGTCAAAGCGGGATTGATGAGCAGTTCTTC.

This clonotype was found a few times. The V call is TRBV20-1, the J call TRBJ2-3; 9 nucleotides align to TRBD2. The CDR3 contains 15 residues. The germline gives CDR1 DFQATT, CDR2 SNEGSKA (reference sequence). The junction had 9 bases not matched to a gene; V was cut back by 6 bases and J by 2 bases. The CDR3 is CSAWWSSGATDTQYF. The CDR3 nucleotides read TGCAGTGCATGGTGGTCTAGCGGGGCCACAGATACGCAGTATTTT.

This clonotype showed up just once. The chain joins TRBV5-1 to TRBJ2-5; the match to TRBD2 covers 8 bases. The CDR3 has 15 residues. V was clipped by 2 bases and J by 5 bases; unmatched bases: 8. Germline values: CDR1 SGHRS, CDR2 YFSETQ. The CDR3 loop reads CASSLTGTSEETQYF. DNA for the CDR3: TGCGCCAGCAGCTTAACCGGGACTAGTGAGGAGACCCAGTACTTC. Drawing the rest from reference TRBV5-1 and TRBJ2-5, the complete variable domain is KAGVTQTPRYLIKTRGQQVTLSCSPISGHRSVSWYQQTPGQGLQFLFEYFSETQRNKGNFPGRFSGRQFSNSRSEMNVSTLELGDSALYLCASSLTGTSEETQYFGPGTRLLVL.

The CDR3 protein is CASSVWGMNTGELFF. The CDR3 nucleotides are TGTGCCAGCAGCGTATGGGGAATGAACACCGGGGAGCTGTTTTTT. The chain uses TRBV9 and TRBJ2-2; D is undetermined. Germline V gene sequence: CDR1 SGDLS, CDR2 YYNGEE. The CDR3 has 15 residues. Between the trimmed V and J ends, which lost 1 base and 1 base, there was a span of 8 bases.

The chain has TRBV7-2 and TRBJ2-7; 16 nucleotides agree with TRBD2. The V segment lost 1 base and the J segment 5 bases; nucleotides outside the gene matches: 8. The germline CDR1 and CDR2 sequences are SGHTA and FQGNSA. This CDR3 is 18 amino acids long. Written as DNA, the CDR3 is TGTGCCAGCAGCTTAGGGCCGGGACTAGCGGGAGGGCCAAACGAGCAGTACTTC. It codes for CASSLGPGLAGGPNEQYF.

The chain joins TRBV7-3 to TRBJ2-5, with 10 bases matching TRBD2. The length of the CDR3 is 16 residues. With 2 bases clipped from V and 11 bases from J, the junction kept 14 bases outside the gene matches. Germline V gene sequence: CDR1 SGHTA, CDR2 FQGTGA. The DNA of the CDR3 is TGTGCCAGCAGCTTATACGCTAGCGGGAGATCCAATGAGCAGTACTTC. Amino acids: CASSLYASGRSNEQYF.

V and J are TRBV15 and TRBJ2-7, with 7 bases fitting TRBD1. Germline assignment: CDR1 LNHNV and CDR2 YYDKDF (reference sequence). V lost 1 base, J lost 7 bases, and 7 bases stayed unmatched. The CDR3 is 14 amino acids. This chain's CDR3 is CATSRGGQAKEQYF. DNA for the CDR3: TGTGCCACCAGCAGAGGTGGACAGGCCAAGGAGCAGTACTTC. The whole variable domain, remainder taken from reference TRBV15 and TRBJ2-7, is DAMVIQNPRYQVTQFGKPVTLSCSQTLNHNVMYWYQQKSSQAPKLLFHYYDKDFNNEADTPDNFQSRRPNTSFCFLDIRSPGLGDTAMYLCATSRGGQAKEQYFGPGTRLTVT.

The chain is built from TRBV7-8 and TRBJ1-5; D unresolved. The CDR3 consists of 15 residues. Germline V gene data show CDR1 as SGHVS and CDR2 as FQNEAQ. V was cut by 1 base and J by 0 bases, with 7 bases left in between. The CDR3: CASSLGRVSNQPQHF. The CDR3 region has the DNA TGTGCCAGCAGCTTAGGACGGGTTAGCAATCAGCCCCAGCATTTT.